This T cell receptor (beta chain) was recovered during a study of T cell clonotyping in hematopoietic cell transplantation. Whole-study results and caveats: CD4 and CD8 repertoire contributions could not be separated without sorting. Graft donor and pretransplant recipient Inverse Simpson Index values predicted broader posttransplant TCR diversity. Pathologically expanded recipient clonotypes increased progressively from day 30 to day 180 as diversity fell.

The germline V gene encodes CDR1 SQVTM and CDR2 ANQGSEA. The CDR3 extends over 13 amino acids. V was shortened by 0 bases and J by 7 bases, with 10 bases between the two germline ends. Sequencing was performed with immunoSEQ multiplex PCR; in TCRdb, only in-frame clones are kept and a portion is missing. The table shows some 5,100 clones, with 75% to 85% occurring only once. Recipient blood drawn about 28 days pretransplant and days 30, 100, 180 after. About this clone itself: Its antigen is not known.

This chain connects TRBV29-1 to TRBJ1-5, with unresolved D. The sequencing here drew on PBMCs, taken 100 days after allogeneic stem cell transplant. This TCR came from a male patient aged 50 to 60 who had an allogeneic stem cell transplant from an unrelated donor, so the T cells may come from the graft donor. Some clones in this sample may be carry-over from other donors' samples. Here the CDR3 DNA reads TGCAGCGTTGAAGAGTCGCTTGGACAGCCCCAGCATTTT. Protein product: CSVEESLGQPQHF.